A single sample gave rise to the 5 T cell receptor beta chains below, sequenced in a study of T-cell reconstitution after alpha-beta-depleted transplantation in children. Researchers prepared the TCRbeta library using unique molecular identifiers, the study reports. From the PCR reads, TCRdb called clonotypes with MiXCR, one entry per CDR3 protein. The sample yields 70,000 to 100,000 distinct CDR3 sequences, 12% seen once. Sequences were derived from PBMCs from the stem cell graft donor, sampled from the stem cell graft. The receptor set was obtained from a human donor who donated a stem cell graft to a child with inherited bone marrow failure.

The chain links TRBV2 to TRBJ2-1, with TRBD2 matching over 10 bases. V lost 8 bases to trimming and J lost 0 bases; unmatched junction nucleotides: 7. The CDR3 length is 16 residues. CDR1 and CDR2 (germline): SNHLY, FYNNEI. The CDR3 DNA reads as TGTGCCAGCGCTGAGGCTAGCGGGAGCTCCTACAATGAGCAGTTCTTC. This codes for CASAEASGSSYNEQFF.

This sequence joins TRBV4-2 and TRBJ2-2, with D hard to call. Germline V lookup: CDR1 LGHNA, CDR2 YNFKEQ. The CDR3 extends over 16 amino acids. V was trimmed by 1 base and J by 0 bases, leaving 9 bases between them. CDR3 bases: TGTGCCAGCAGCCAAGCGGAACGGGCGAACACCGGGGAGCTGTTTTTT. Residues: CASSQAERANTGELFF.

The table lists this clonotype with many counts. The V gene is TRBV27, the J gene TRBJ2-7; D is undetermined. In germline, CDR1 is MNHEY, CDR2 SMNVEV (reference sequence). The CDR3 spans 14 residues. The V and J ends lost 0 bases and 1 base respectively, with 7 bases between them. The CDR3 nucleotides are TGTGCCAGCAGTTTATCCGGCCTATCCTACGAGCAGTACTTC. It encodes CASSLSGLSYEQYF.

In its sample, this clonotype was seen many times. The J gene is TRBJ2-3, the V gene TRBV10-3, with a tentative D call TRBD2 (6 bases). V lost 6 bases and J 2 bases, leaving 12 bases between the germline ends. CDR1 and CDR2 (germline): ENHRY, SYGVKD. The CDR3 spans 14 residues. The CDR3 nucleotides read TGTGCCATCAGATTAGCGGACCACACAGATACGCAGTATTTT. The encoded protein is CAIRLADHTDTQYF.

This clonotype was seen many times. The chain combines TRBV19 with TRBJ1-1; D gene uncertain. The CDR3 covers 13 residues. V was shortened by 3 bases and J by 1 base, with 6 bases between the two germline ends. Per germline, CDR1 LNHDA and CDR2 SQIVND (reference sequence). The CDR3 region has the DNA TGTGCCAGTAGTATTATAGGGAACACTGAAGCTTTCTTT. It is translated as CASSIIGNTEAFF.